This T cell receptor beta chain was identified during a study of shared clonotypes between healthy human individuals. Regarding the study as a whole: Of the naive CD4 clonotypes, roughly 5.5% were shared across a handful of donors. An expected dependence of interdonor clonotype sharing on sequencing depth was noted. The study sampled only blood, and tissue repertoires likely differ.

V lost 6 bases and J lost 4; bases outside the gene matches: 7. The germline gives CDR1 LNHDA, CDR2 SQIVND (reference sequence). This CDR3 has 15 amino acids. Assay used: immunoSEQ multiplex PCR; TCRdb lists only in-frame clones, some missing. The sample lists more than 2,000,000 clones, about 92% occurring once. CD4+ cell separation produced CD45RA+ naive and CD45RA-negative memory subsets. Details on this clone: Antigen: not known.

The V and J genes are TRBV19 and TRBJ1-5; 9 bases agree with TRBD1. The clonotype was recovered from a man between 18 and 35 years old in good health. Material: naive CD4+ T cells sorted from blood. The subset is: CD45RA+ positively selected. CDR3 sequence (DNA): TGTGCCAGTAGCTCCGGGACAGGGCTTAATCAGCCCCAGCATTTT. Translation: CASSSGTGLNQPQHF.